This TCR beta chain stems from a study of post-analysis software for immune sequencing data. The V and J ends lost 0 bases and 9 bases respectively, with 9 bases between them. Looked up from germline, CDR1 is LGHDT and CDR2 is YNNKEL (reference sequence). CDR3 length equals 14 residues. As concerns this clonotype: The antigen remains undetermined.

Unique molecular identifiers were present in the TCR beta cDNA libraries. Around 500,000 cDNA molecules were obtained per 1 to 10 million input T cells. Each CDR3 protein gets one entry after TCRdb re-called the PCR reads with MiXCR. The repertoire has some 890,000 distinct CDR3 sequences, roughly 50% of them found once; the top ten carry 4.6%. Study-level findings and limits: Analysis by F measure revealed that same-batch samples clustered strongly together. The five TRBV segments detected at higher frequency in patients than in controls included TRBV5-6, TRBV5-1 and TRBV20-1. Controls' normalized Chao1 diversity significantly exceeded that of multiple sclerosis patients.

This clonotype was obtained from a girl aged 10 to 17 with multiple sclerosis. V gene TRBV3-1 combines with J gene TRBJ1-6; D uncertain. Sequencing was done on a sample of blood. The CDR3 spells CASSQDQKSSPLHF. Written as DNA, the CDR3 is TGTGCCAGCAGCCAAGATCAGAAGTCTTCACCCCTCCACTTT.